This is a list of T cell receptor beta chains from one sample in a study of blood T cell repertoires in COVID-19. This table comes from immunoSEQ multiplex PCR, and its TCRdb copy is limited to in-frame clones, with some not included. Seen here are 200,000 to 300,000 clones, about 83% observed once, and the top ten hold around 5.9%. The specimen was peripheral blood. All receptors come from a human donor in a cohort sampled during active COVID-19. Each CDR3 is given with its conserved first and last residue. A D gene is named only where the DNA matches it firmly. Clone size appears in some rows only: once, few, many, or a class for an expanded clone.

D gene: .; J gene: TRBJ1-6; clone size: .; CDR3 length: 14; V gene: TRBV2; CDR3 protein: CASSAQPYNSPLHF; CDR3 DNA: TGTGCCAGCAGTGCACAGCCTTATAATTCACCCCTCCACTTT
D gene: .; J gene: TRBJ1-1; clone size: .; CDR3 length: 15; V gene: TRBV14; CDR3 protein: CASSRETALNTEAFF; CDR3 DNA: TGTGCCAGCAGCCGTGAGACTGCTCTGAACACTGAAGCTTTCTTT
D gene: TRBD2; J gene: TRBJ2-3; clone size: .; CDR3 length: 14; V gene: TRBV3-1/TRBV3-2; CDR3 protein: CASNLAGGTDTQYF; CDR3 DNA: TGTGCCAGCAACCTAGCGGGAGGCACAGATACGCAGTATTTT
D gene: TRBD2; J gene: TRBJ2-1; clone size: .; CDR3 length: 16; V gene: TRBV18; CDR3 protein: CASSPASGGSYNEQFF; CDR3 DNA: TGTGCCAGCTCACCGGCTAGCGGGGGCTCCTACAATGAGCAGTTCTTC
D gene: .; J gene: TRBJ1-1; clone size: .; CDR3 length: 15; V gene: TRBV6-5; CDR3 protein: CASRLNRAMNTEAFF; CDR3 DNA: TGTGCCAGCAGATTAAACAGGGCAATGAACACTGAAGCTTTCTTT
D gene: .; J gene: TRBJ2-7; clone size: .; CDR3 length: 16; V gene: TRBV27; CDR3 protein: CASSLSPTGVGYEQYF; CDR3 DNA: TGTGCCAGCAGTTTATCCCCCACGGGAGTGGGTTACGAGCAGTACTTC
D gene: TRBD2; J gene: TRBJ2-2; clone size: .; CDR3 length: 14; V gene: TRBV9; CDR3 protein: CASRIAGGTGELFF; CDR3 DNA: TGTGCCAGCCGGATAGCGGGAGGAACCGGGGAGCTGTTTTTT
D gene: TRBD1; J gene: TRBJ2-5; clone size: once; CDR3 length: 14; V gene: TRBV2; CDR3 protein: CASGTGGIQETQYF; CDR3 DNA: TGTGCCAGTGGGACAGGGGGAATCCAAGAGACCCAGTACTTC
D gene: .; J gene: TRBJ2-7; clone size: .; CDR3 length: 14; V gene: TRBV19; CDR3 protein: CASSARGGATEQYF; CDR3 DNA: TGTGCCAGTAGTGCTCGCGGCGGGGCTACGGAGCAGTACTTC
D gene: .; J gene: TRBJ2-7; clone size: .; CDR3 length: 16; V gene: TRBV5-1; CDR3 protein: CASSLAGEGHDDEQYF; CDR3 DNA: TGCGCCAGCAGCTTGGCCGGAGAGGGACATGACGACGAGCAGTACTTC
D gene: TRBD2; J gene: TRBJ2-3; clone size: .; CDR3 length: 16; V gene: TRBV11-2; CDR3 protein: CASSFSSGGAGDTQYF; CDR3 DNA: TGTGCCAGCAGCTTTTCTAGCGGGGGGGCAGGAGATACGCAGTATTTT
D gene: .; J gene: TRBJ2-3; clone size: once; CDR3 length: 15; V gene: TRBV29-1; CDR3 protein: CSVGQRAVGTDTQYF; CDR3 DNA: TGCAGCGTTGGGCAGCGGGCCGTAGGCACAGATACGCAGTATTTT
D gene: TRBD1; J gene: TRBJ1-2; clone size: .; CDR3 length: 14; V gene: TRBV28; CDR3 protein: CASSLGAGGYGYTF; CDR3 DNA: TGTGCCAGCAGTTTAGGGGCAGGGGGGTATGGCTACACCTTC
D gene: .; J gene: TRBJ2-5; clone size: few; CDR3 length: 12; V gene: TRBV28; CDR3 protein: CASSQTGYKSDF; CDR3 DNA: TGTGCCAGCAGTCAAACAGGGTACAAGTCGGACTTC
D gene: .; J gene: TRBJ2-4; clone size: .; CDR3 length: 13; V gene: TRBV5-4; CDR3 protein: CASRRGTENIQYF; CDR3 DNA: TGTGCCAGCAGACGCGGGACAGAAAACATTCAGTACTTC
D gene: .; J gene: TRBJ2-3; clone size: .; CDR3 length: 14; V gene: TRBV7-9; CDR3 protein: CASSLGEAQDTQYF; CDR3 DNA: TGTGCCAGCAGCTTAGGAGAGGCCCAAGATACGCAGTATTTT
D gene: TRBD1; J gene: TRBJ2-5; clone size: .; CDR3 length: 14; V gene: TRBV5-6; CDR3 protein: CASSWVGRGKTQYF; CDR3 DNA: TGTGCCAGCAGCTGGGTGGGCAGGGGGAAGACCCAGTACTTC
D gene: .; J gene: TRBJ2-7; clone size: .; CDR3 length: 16; V gene: TRBV7-9; CDR3 protein: CASSRSQGFGPYEQYF; CDR3 DNA: TGTGCCAGCAGCCGTTCCCAGGGATTCGGGCCCTACGAGCAGTACTTC
D gene: .; J gene: TRBJ2-1; clone size: .; CDR3 length: 16; V gene: TRBV24-1; CDR3 protein: CATIRDPRRFGYEQFF; CDR3 DNA: TGTGCCACCATCCGGGATCCCCGACGGTTTGGCTACGAGCAGTTCTTC
D gene: TRBD1; J gene: TRBJ1-4; clone size: once; CDR3 length: 15; V gene: TRBV18; CDR3 protein: CASSPDRGRHEKLFF; CDR3 DNA: TGTGCCAGCTCACCCGACAGGGGGCGCCATGAAAAACTGTTTTTT
D gene: .; J gene: TRBJ1-4; clone size: .; CDR3 length: 12; V gene: TRBV28; CDR3 protein: CASTPGPEKLFF; CDR3 DNA: TGTGCCAGCACCCCTGGGCCGGAAAAACTGTTTTTT
D gene: TRBD1; J gene: TRBJ2-5; clone size: .; CDR3 length: 20; V gene: TRBV3-1/TRBV3-2; CDR3 protein: CASSPLPAPGTGKEWGTQYF; CDR3 DNA: TGTGCCAGCAGCCCCCTTCCTGCCCCCGGGACAGGGAAAGAATGGGGGACCCAGTACTTC
D gene: TRBD1; J gene: TRBJ2-6; clone size: .; CDR3 length: 16; V gene: TRBV4-1; CDR3 protein: CASRDRERSGANVLTF; CDR3 DNA: TGCGCCAGCAGAGACAGGGAAAGATCTGGGGCCAACGTCCTGACTTTC
D gene: .; J gene: TRBJ2-2; clone size: .; CDR3 length: 18; V gene: TRBV2; CDR3 protein: CASSKDGTPVGNTGELFF; CDR3 DNA: TGTGCCAGCAGTAAAGATGGGACACCCGTGGGGAACACCGGGGAGCTGTTTTTT
D gene: TRBD2; J gene: TRBJ2-3; clone size: .; CDR3 length: 16; V gene: TRBV7-2; CDR3 protein: CASSLNHRGGADTQYF; CDR3 DNA: TGTGCCAGCAGCTTGAACCACCGGGGGGGCGCAGATACGCAGTATTTT
D gene: TRBD1; J gene: TRBJ2-7; clone size: .; CDR3 length: 13; V gene: TRBV19; CDR3 protein: CASSPGQTYEQYF; CDR3 DNA: TGTGCCAGTAGTCCGGGACAGACTTACGAGCAGTACTTC
D gene: .; J gene: TRBJ2-7; clone size: .; CDR3 length: 19; V gene: TRBV21-1; CDR3 protein: CASSKFGFGESRVATEQYF; CDR3 DNA: TGTGCCAGCAGTAAATTTGGGTTCGGAGAGTCGAGGGTCGCGACAGAGCAGTACTTC
D gene: TRBD1; J gene: TRBJ2-1; clone size: few; CDR3 length: 14; V gene: TRBV5-6; CDR3 protein: CASSWGTGSMEQFF; CDR3 DNA: TGTGCCAGCAGTTGGGGGACAGGGTCTATGGAGCAGTTCTTC
D gene: TRBD1; J gene: TRBJ1-1; clone size: .; CDR3 length: 14; V gene: TRBV6-6; CDR3 protein: CASSHGQGTTEAFF; CDR3 DNA: TGTGCCAGCAGTCACGGACAGGGGACCACTGAAGCTTTCTTT
D gene: TRBD2; J gene: TRBJ2-7; clone size: .; CDR3 length: 15; V gene: TRBV5-1; CDR3 protein: CASSLGGGPMDEQYF; CDR3 DNA: TGCGCCAGCAGCTTGGGGGGAGGGCCCATGGACGAGCAGTACTTC
D gene: .; J gene: TRBJ1-4; clone size: .; CDR3 length: 14; V gene: TRBV19; CDR3 protein: CASSIRATNEKLFF; CDR3 DNA: TGTGCCAGTAGTATCCGTGCAACTAATGAAAAACTGTTTTTT
D gene: .; J gene: TRBJ2-1; clone size: .; CDR3 length: 15; V gene: TRBV6-6; CDR3 protein: CASSYSVATDNEQFF; CDR3 DNA: TGTGCCAGCAGTTACTCGGTAGCGACCGACAATGAGCAGTTCTTC
D gene: TRBD1; J gene: TRBJ2-7; clone size: few; CDR3 length: 14; V gene: TRBV5-4; CDR3 protein: CASSLRQGLGEQYF; CDR3 DNA: TGTGCCAGCAGCTTGCGACAGGGGCTGGGCGAGCAGTACTTC
D gene: .; J gene: TRBJ1-5; clone size: .; CDR3 length: 13; V gene: TRBV6-5; CDR3 protein: CASSRRRNQPQHF; CDR3 DNA: TGTGCCAGCAGTAGGCGGCGCAATCAGCCCCAGCATTTT
D gene: .; J gene: TRBJ1-4; clone size: .; CDR3 length: 14; V gene: TRBV6-5; CDR3 protein: CASSYSRREEKLFF; CDR3 DNA: TGTGCCAGCAGTTACTCACGTAGAGAGGAAAAACTGTTTTTT
D gene: .; J gene: TRBJ2-3; clone size: .; CDR3 length: 14; V gene: TRBV7-2; CDR3 protein: CASKSGASTDTQYF; CDR3 DNA: TGTGCCAGCAAGAGCGGAGCCTCCACAGATACGCAGTATTTT